This TCR beta chain stems from a study of CD8 T cells in ankylosing spondylitis. Notes on the study in general: Ankylosing spondylitis blood appeared to be characterized by a TCR beta motif of several highly homologous variants. Previous work reported some of these motif variants in the synovial fluid and blood of reactive arthritis. From matched ankylosing spondylitis synovial fluid, disease-linked clones were reportedly recovered at significantly enriched levels. CD8+ disease-linked clones were present at relatively low frequencies in blood.

This clonotype was observed a handful of times. Antigen unknown. The CDR3 loop spans 15 amino acids. Germline loops: CDR1 MGHRA, CDR2 YSYEKL. The V end lost 1 base, the J end lost 0 bases, and 7 bases lay between the germline ends. The TCR beta libraries were generated through quantitative 5'-RACE incorporating molecular barcodes. MiXCR was run by TCRdb on the 5' RACE reads, yielding one entry per CDR3 protein. The sample yields about 90,000 distinct CDR3 sequences, approximately 9.6% seen once. The TCR comes from a male donor with ankylosing spondylitis. The sample taken for sequencing was blood, either unsorted or a sorted T cell fraction (not recorded which). The chain couples TRBV4-1 to TRBJ1-5; D remains unclear. The CDR3 loop reads CASSQGTYSNQPQHF. CDR3 nucleotide sequence: TGCGCCAGCAGCCAAGGAACCTATAGCAATCAGCCCCAGCATTTT.